This section outlines one TCR beta chain sequence together with its context. Authors' processing steps: Cell counts per sample came from amplifying reference gene primers. This table comes from immunoSEQ multiplex PCR, and its TCRdb copy is limited to in-frame clones, with some not included. The V and J calls and clone size were taken over from that table, and D and trimming were inferred from the DNA. Here the sample spans about 120,000 clones, 65% to 80% being singletons. The data stem from a study of blood T cell repertoires in COVID-19. Study in general: Material from acute and convalescent COVID-19 was sourced from the United States, Italy and Spain.

The germline CDR1 and CDR2 sequences are SGHTA and FQGTGA. The V end lost 4 bases, the J end lost 5 bases, and 8 bases lay between the germline ends. The CDR3 is 12 amino acids. The receptor's source is a man aged 50-60 years with acute or convalescent COVID-19. What was sequenced was peripheral blood. The gene calls are TRBV7-3 and TRBJ2-5; D is uncertain. The CDR3 nucleotides read TGTGCCAGCAGCTCTAACCGGGAGACCCAGTACTTC. Protein sequence: CASSSNRETQYF.